This section outlines one TCR beta chain sequence together with its context. Its antigen is not known. This sample was taken from a study of response to subunit inactivated influenza vaccine. The study's findings and limits: Authors suggested few new T cells are recruited by each seasonal influenza vaccination.

TCRdb reprocessed the RT-PCR reads via MiXCR and lists one record per CDR3 protein. The table shows about 800,000 distinct CDR3 sequences, with 20% to 25% occurring only once. The sequenced sample was PBMCs from blood, obtained roughly 5 days after vaccination. The sequence was obtained from a man in his forties or fifties who received an inactivated influenza vaccine.

CDR3 DNA: TGTGCCAGCGGAGGGAGGATGTACTCTGGAAACACCATATATTTT. It specifies CASGGRMYSGNTIYF. The chain carries TRBV7-2 and TRBJ1-3; D is unresolved. The CDR3 contains 15 residues. From germline, CDR1 is SGHTA and CDR2 FQGNSA. V dropped 8 bases and J dropped 0 bases, with 14 bases sitting between them. Full variable domain (rest looked up from reference TRBV7-2 and TRBJ1-3): GAGVSQSPSNKVTEKGKDVELRCDPISGHTALYWYRQSLGQGLEFLIYFQGNSAPDKSGLPSDRFSAERTGGSVSTLTIQRTQQEDSAVYLCASGGRMYSGNTIYFGEGSWLTVV.